The present T cell receptor (beta chain) was sequenced within a study of breast tumors, draining lymph nodes, adjacent tissues. CDR3 length: 12 residues. CDR1 is SGHNT, CDR2 YYREEE, per germline (reference sequence). Axillary draining lymph nodes of breast cancer patients supplied the node samples. Study-wide results and caveats: Compared with lymph nodes, tumors were less diverse; compared with nontumor tissue, more. The data were judged consistent with most tumor T cells coming from lymph node and expanding in tumor. Luminal-like breast cancer showed significantly greater tumor-nontumor repertoire similarity than basal-like breast cancer did. Tumor T cell lymph node origin was a supported hypothesis, not proven.

Via MiXCR, TCRdb re-called the multiplex PCR reads, giving one row per CDR3 protein. The sample has 85,000 to 130,000 distinct CDR3 sequences, approximately 21% seen once; the top ten hold roughly 1.3%. Comments on this clonotype: Its antigen remains unidentified. This may come from a read error, since a much larger clone is one base off.

Sequencing was done on a sample of axillary lymph node tissue. The rearrangement uses TRBV5-4 and TRBJ1-5; no clear D gene. The receptor was derived from a female donor with breast cancer. Some clones in this sample may be carry-over from other donors' samples. The CDR3 DNA reads as TGTGCCGGCAGCTTCCCGGGTCAGCCCCAGCATTTT. Residues: CAGSFPGQPQHF.